What follows are 18 T cell receptor beta chains derived from one specimen sequenced in a study of beta chain features in type 1 diabetes. All of the isolated RNA was reverse transcribed, so expressed TCRB transcripts were sequenced. TCRdb's table, derived via immunoSEQ multiplex PCR, lists solely in-frame clones and lacks some. The sample lists more than 300,000 clones, roughly 12% occurring once. The sequenced sample consisted of naive CD4+ T cells from blood. These receptors were obtained from a man in his late teens or twenties in good health.

The V gene is TRBV19, the J gene TRBJ2-7; no definite D call. V was pared by 5 bases and J by 1 base, with 12 bases between. The germline V gene encodes CDR1 LNHDA and CDR2 SQIVND (reference sequence). This CDR3 has 14 amino acids. CDR3: CASSPQTFSYEQYF. DNA for the CDR3: TGTGCCAGTAGTCCCCAGACATTTTCCTACGAGCAGTACTTC. Combining the CDR3 with reference TRBV19 and TRBJ2-7 gives the whole variable domain DGGITQSPKYLFRKEGQNVTLSCEQNLNHDAMYWYRQDPGQGLRLIYYSQIVNDFQKGDIAEGYSVSREKKESFPLTVTSAQKNPTAFYLCASSPQTFSYEQYFGPGTRLTVT.

A few counts support this clone. The chain is built from TRBV4-1 and TRBJ1-2, with 8 bases fitting TRBD1. This CDR3 has 16 residues. The germline V gene encodes CDR1 MGHRA and CDR2 YSYEKL. The trim removed 0 bases at V and 4 bases at J, leaving 7 bases unmatched. The CDR3 region is CASSQDVQGVIYGYTF. CDR3 nucleotide sequence: TGCGCCAGCAGCCAAGATGTACAGGGGGTGATCTATGGCTACACCTTC.

The chain carries TRBV20-1 and TRBJ1-2; 8 bases are shared with TRBD1. V was pared by 3 bases and J by 7 bases, with 1 base of the junction left unmatched. The CDR3 is 11 residues long. The germline V gene encodes CDR1 DFQATT and CDR2 SNEGSKA (reference sequence). Here the CDR3 DNA reads TGCAGTGCTAGCAGGGGGCTTGGCTACACCTTC. This encodes CSASRGLGYTF.

This clone was observed a handful of times. The chain couples TRBV7-2 to TRBJ2-1, with 7 bases matching TRBD2. The germline gives CDR1 SGHTA, CDR2 FQGNSA. V lost 5 bases to trimming and J lost 5 bases; unmatched junction nucleotides: 12. CDR3 length equals 16 residues. CDR3 in amino acids: CASSQLSGLSDNEQFF. The CDR3 DNA is TGTGCCAGCAGCCAATTATCGGGACTAAGTGACAATGAGCAGTTCTTC. Based on the CDR3 plus reference TRBV7-2 and TRBJ2-1, the full variable domain is GAGVSQSPSNKVTEKGKDVELRCDPISGHTALYWYRQSLGQGLEFLIYFQGNSAPDKSGLPSDRFSAERTGGSVSTLTIQRTQQEDSAVYLCASSQLSGLSDNEQFFGPGTRLTVL.

Worth noting for this clone: The junction departs from germline at one end; a sequencing error may be responsible. This chain connects TRBV19 to TRBJ2-3; 8 bases are a match to TRBD2. CDR1 is LNHDA, CDR2 SQIVND, per germline (reference sequence). CDR3 length: 13 amino acids. The CDR3 region is CASSTGGRDTQYF. The CDR3 DNA follows: TGTGCCAGCAGTACGGGAGGGAGAGATACGCAGTATTTT.

This clone was counted between two and nine times. The rearrangement uses TRBV30 and TRBJ2-7, with D perhaps matching TRBD1 (5 bases). The V end lost 0 bases, the J end lost 5 bases, and 11 bases lay between the germline ends. This CDR3 contains 13 residues. Germline V gives CDR1 GTSNPN, CDR2 SVGIG (reference sequence). CDR3 loop: CAWSVRVGDEQYF. CDR3 sequence (DNA): TGTGCCTGGAGTGTACGGGTAGGGGACGAGCAGTACTTC.

In this sample, this clone turned up a few times. The CDR3 DNA sequence: TGTGCCAGCAGCCAAGGGGAGGGGATTACCAGAAACACCATATATTTT. Translation: CASSQGEGITRNTIYF. V and J are TRBV4-2 and TRBJ1-3; TRBD1 is a possible D gene (5 bases). The germline V and J ends were trimmed by 1 base and 5 bases, with 15 bases remaining between them. This CDR3 has 16 residues. Germline values: CDR1 LGHNA, CDR2 YNFKEQ.

The gene calls are TRBV10-3 and TRBJ2-4; 9 bases match TRBD1. Germline trimming cut 3 bases from V and 6 bases from J; bases unmatched to any gene: 9. The CDR3 has 16 amino acids. Germline-derived CDR1 and CDR2 are ENHRY and SYGVKD. CDR3 bases: TGTGCCATCAGTGACCCCGGGGGACAGGGTGTAAACATTCAGTACTTC. Translating gives CAISDPGGQGVNIQYF.

This clone turned up a few times. CDR3 coding DNA: TGTGCCAGCAGCCGCTTAGTTTATGAGACACCCTCGACCCAGTACTTC. Its translation: CASSRLVYETPSTQYF. The chain recombines TRBV7-9 with TRBJ2-5; no clear D. Trimming took 5 bases from V and 7 from J, leaving 23 bases between them. CDR1 and CDR2 from the germline V gene are SEHNR and FQNEAQ (reference sequence). This CDR3 has 16 amino acids.

The chain joins TRBV10-3 to TRBJ1-1; no clear D. With 3 bases removed from V and 1 base from J, the gap between germline ends came to 6 bases. The germline V gene encodes CDR1 ENHRY and CDR2 SYGVKD. This CDR3 is built from 13 residues. The CDR3 protein is CAISEFQNTEAFF. In DNA form, the CDR3 reads TGTGCCATCAGTGAATTCCAGAACACTGAAGCTTTCTTT.

In its sample, this clone was seen a few times. The J gene is TRBJ1-5, the V gene TRBV6-5; 7 bases fit TRBD1. This CDR3 is 14 amino acids long. V trimming: 6 bases; J trimming: 9 bases; junction bases outside the gene matches: 11. CDR1 and CDR2 (germline): MNHEY, SVGAGI. The CDR3 spells CASRVSQGVGPQHF. Written as DNA, the CDR3 is TGTGCCAGCAGGGTATCGCAGGGGGTCGGGCCCCAGCATTTT.

The rearrangement uses TRBV9 and TRBJ2-1; TRBD2 aligns across 11 bases. The junction had 12 bases not matched to a gene; V was cut back by 7 bases and J by 0 bases. The germline V gene has CDR1 SGDLS and CDR2 YYNGEE. This CDR3 contains 18 residues. This CDR3 reads CASSVGLAGGYSYNEQFF. DNA for the CDR3: TGTGCCAGCTCAGTCGGACTAGCGGGTGGCTACTCCTACAATGAGCAGTTCTTC.

This clone appeared a few times. V and J are TRBV15 and TRBJ2-3; 16 nucleotides line up with TRBD2. With V trimmed by 0 bases and J by 2 bases, 14 bases remained unmatched. The CDR3 has 22 residues. Germline CDR1 is LNHNV and CDR2 is YYDKDF (reference sequence). CDR3 sequence: CATSREHVGGTSGRESTDTQYF. The CDR3 DNA reads as TGTGCCACCAGCAGAGAGCACGTGGGCGGGACTAGCGGGAGGGAGTCCACAGATACGCAGTATTTT.

The CDR3 is CASSLGGQGYQPQHF. CDR3 in DNA: TGTGCCAGCAGCTTGGGTGGGCAGGGGTACCAGCCCCAGCATTTT. This sequence joins TRBV5-6 and TRBJ1-5; D is possibly TRBD1 (6 bases). The V gene lost 0 bases and the J gene lost 7 bases, with 14 bases spanning the gap. Germline-derived CDR1 and CDR2 are SGHDT and YYEEEE. The CDR3 extends over 15 amino acids.

Here the CDR3 DNA reads TGCGCCAGCAGCCAAGAAGGGATGGGGGGACCGCTAGGAGCTTTCTTT. Translation: CASSQEGMGGPLGAFF. The chain combines TRBV4-3 with TRBJ1-1; D might be TRBD1 (5 bases). V lost 0 bases and J lost 10, with 21 bases in between. There are 16 residues in the CDR3. Germline V CDR1 and CDR2: LGHNA, YSLEER.

The V gene is TRBV28, the J gene TRBJ2-1; D possibly corresponds to TRBD2 (6 bases). Trimming stripped 8 bases from V and 9 bases from J, with 11 bases between. The CDR3 sequence is 11 residues long. Germline V gene data show CDR1 as MDHEN and CDR2 as SYDVKM. The CDR3, as DNA: TGTGCCAGCGGGACTCGGGGTGAGCAGTTCTTC. This gives the protein CASGTRGEQFF.

The V call is TRBV12-5, the J call TRBJ1-1; D uncertain. The CDR3 spans 15 residues. Trimming took 2 bases from V and 1 from J, leaving 11 bases between them. The germline gives CDR1 LGHNT, CDR2 FRNRAP. The CDR3 nucleotides are TGTGCTAGTGGTTTGCAGGCGGGAACGAACACTGAAGCTTTCTTT. This translates into CASGLQAGTNTEAFF. The variable domain in full, with the rest retrieved from reference TRBV12-5 and TRBJ1-1, is DARVTQTPRHKVTEMGQEVTMRCQPILGHNTVFWYRQTMMQGLELLAYFRNRAPLDDSGMPKDRFSAEMPDATLATLKIQPSEPRDSAVYFCASGLQAGTNTEAFFGQGTRLTVV.

This clone was seen more than once but under ten times. The chain links TRBV7-2 to TRBJ2-5, with a weak D call TRBD2 (5 bases). V lost 1 base to trimming and J lost 2 bases, with 11 bases between them. CDR3 length: 15 amino acids. Germline assignment: CDR1 SGHTA and CDR2 FQGNSA. The CDR3: CASSLGGRGQETQYF. CDR3 nucleotide sequence: TGTGCCAGCAGCTTAGGTGGACGGGGACAAGAGACCCAGTACTTC. The full variable domain, its missing parts supplied by reference TRBV7-2 and TRBJ2-5, is GAGVSQSPSNKVTEKGKDVELRCDPISGHTALYWYRQSLGQGLEFLIYFQGNSAPDKSGLPSDRFSAERTGGSVSTLTIQRTQQEDSAVYLCASSLGGRGQETQYFGPGTRLLVL.